Included here is one T cell receptor beta chain sequence, with context. Its antigen is unidentified. Indicated time point: week 5, during vaccination. Each dose delivered 300 ug of mutant IDH1 20-mer peptide subcutaneously with imiquimod. New WHO grade 3 or 4 IDH1-mutant, ATRX-lost astrocytomas were present in all donors. This entry comes from a study of a mutant IDH1 vaccine in newly diagnosed glioma. Turning to the study itself: Of treated patients, approximately 62% were men and roughly 40% women, averaging 40.4 years. Antecedent treatment encompassed radiotherapy, temozolomide, or their combination; the majority received both.

Sequencing used immunoSEQ multiplex PCR; TCRdb keeps in-frame clones, though not all of them. Of about 36,000 clones in the sample, around 81% were seen once. The trim removed 6 bases at V and 4 bases at J, leaving 12 bases unmatched. Germline V gene data show CDR1 as MNHEY and CDR2 as SMNVEV (reference sequence). The CDR3 runs to 16 residues. This clonotype was obtained from a man between 50 and 59 years old with glioma. Sequenced here: PBMCs, sampled from a glioma patient whose treatment included an IDH1 peptide vaccine. The gene calls are TRBV27 and TRBJ2-5; 9 positions agree with TRBD2. CDR3 loop: CASSNSGSSSTETQYF. CDR3 DNA sequence: TGTGCCAGCAGCAATAGCGGGAGTTCTTCAACAGAGACCCAGTACTTC.